The clone carrying this T cell receptor (beta chain) has only a few counts. Its specificity is not known. A junction end diverges from the germline sequence, so it may reflect a read error. Extractions gave at least 5.5 micrograms of total RNA per sample. The data were taken from a study of blood T cells in healthy people across ages. Study findings and constraints: Because donor CMV status was unknown, expanded clonotype changes were possibly confounded.

This CDR3 comprises 17 residues. Germline values: CDR1 SEHNR, CDR2 FQNEAQ (reference sequence). Next came a second PCR, run for about 6 to 12 cycles, which used a sample-barcoded 5' primer along with a J-beta primer mix. TCRdb fed the 5' RACE reads into MiXCR, producing one record per CDR3 protein. The table records approximately 780,000 distinct CDR3 sequences, roughly 24% of them present only once. The same data also contributed to another study, on T cells of mothers and their children. As that report states: The authors used all extracted RNA for cDNA synthesis, at approximately 1.5 ug per 15 ul.

This TCR was sampled from a boy younger than 18 in good health. Material: blood. The chain joins TRBV7-9 to TRBJ2-4; TRBD2 matches at 7 bases. CDR3 DNA sequence: TGTGCCAGCAGCTCGTCGCCGGGGGGTCGGGCCAAAAGCATTCAGTACTTC. Amino acid sequence: CASSSSPGGRAKSIQYF.